The present T cell receptor (beta chain) was sequenced within a study of T cell responses to AZD1222 COVID-19 vaccine. Whole-study results and caveats: Unmutated variant regions are reportedly the target of nearly half of TCRs that are spike-specific. Samples come after the peak T cell response, not at day 14. Receipt of two AZD1222 doses was followed by a rise in Spike-specific TCR breadth and depth.

Germline loops: CDR1 KGHSH, CDR2 LQKENI. The CDR3 extends over 14 amino acids. Trimming removed 6 bases from V and 7 bases from J, with 16 bases in between. This clone occurred once. The antigen is unknown. The table came from immunoSEQ multiplex PCR; TCRdb's copy has only in-frame clones and leaves some out. The data hold around 160,000 clones, with around nine tenths observed a single time. The gene calls are TRBV18 and TRBJ2-1; D is ambiguous. The source was peripheral blood, collected on day 0 of AZD1222 vaccination. The receptor comes from an adult in good health. The CDR3 DNA reads as TGTGCCAGCTCCCTCAGGCAGCCATGGAATGAGCAGTTCTTC. This gives the protein CASSLRQPWNEQFF.